This T cell receptor (beta chain) was retrieved from a study of shared clonotypes between healthy human individuals. Assay used: immunoSEQ multiplex PCR; TCRdb lists only in-frame clones, some missing. The profile shows roughly 220,000 clones, 50% to 80% of them singletons. The length of the CDR3 is 15 residues. Germline V gene lookup returns CDR1 SGHDT and CDR2 YYEEEE. As for this clone: An end of the junction differs from the germline gene, which may be a read error.

The receptor was isolated from a man aged 30 to 39 in good health. The sequencing sample was made of memory CD4+ T cells sorted from blood. Regarding subset: CD45RA-negative fraction. The genes are TRBV5-6 and TRBJ1-4; D may be TRBD1 (6 bases). The CDR3 protein is CASSSTGRGNEELFF. As DNA, the CDR3 is TGTGCCAGCAGCAGCACAGGGAGAGGGAATGAAGAACTGTTTTTT.